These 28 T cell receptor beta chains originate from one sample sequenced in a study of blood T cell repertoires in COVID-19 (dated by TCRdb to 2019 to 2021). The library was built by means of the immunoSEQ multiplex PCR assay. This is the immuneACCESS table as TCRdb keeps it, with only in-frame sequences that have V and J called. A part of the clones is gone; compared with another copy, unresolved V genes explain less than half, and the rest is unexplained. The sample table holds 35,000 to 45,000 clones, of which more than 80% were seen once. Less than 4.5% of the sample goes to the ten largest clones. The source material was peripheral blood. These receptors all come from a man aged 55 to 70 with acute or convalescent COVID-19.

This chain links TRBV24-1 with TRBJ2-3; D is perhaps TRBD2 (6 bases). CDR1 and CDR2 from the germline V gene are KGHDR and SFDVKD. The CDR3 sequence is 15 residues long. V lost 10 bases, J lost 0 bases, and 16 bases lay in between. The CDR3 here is CATSLTGDSTDTQYF. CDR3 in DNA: TGTGCCACATCCTTAACGGGAGATAGCACAGATACGCAGTATTTT.

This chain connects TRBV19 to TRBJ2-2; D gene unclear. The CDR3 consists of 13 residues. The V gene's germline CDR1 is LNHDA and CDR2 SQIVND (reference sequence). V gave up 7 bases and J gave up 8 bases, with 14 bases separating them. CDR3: CASTPRISGELFF. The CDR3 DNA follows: TGTGCCAGTACCCCGAGGATATCGGGGGAGCTGTTTTTT.

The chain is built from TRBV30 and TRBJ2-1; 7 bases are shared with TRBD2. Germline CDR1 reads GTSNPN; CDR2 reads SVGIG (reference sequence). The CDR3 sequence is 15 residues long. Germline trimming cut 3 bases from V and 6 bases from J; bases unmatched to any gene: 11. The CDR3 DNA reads TGTGCCTGGAGCCCCAGCGGGGCCATCTTCAATGAGCAGTTCTTC. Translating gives CAWSPSGAIFNEQFF.

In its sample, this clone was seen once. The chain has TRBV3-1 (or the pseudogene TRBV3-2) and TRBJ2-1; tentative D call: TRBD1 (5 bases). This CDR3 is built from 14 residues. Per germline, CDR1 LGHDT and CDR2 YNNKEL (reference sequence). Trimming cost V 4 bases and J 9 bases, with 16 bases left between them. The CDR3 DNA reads TGTGCCAGCAGCCCGCAAACCTCTAGGGGTGAGCAGTTCTTC. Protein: CASSPQTSRGEQFF.

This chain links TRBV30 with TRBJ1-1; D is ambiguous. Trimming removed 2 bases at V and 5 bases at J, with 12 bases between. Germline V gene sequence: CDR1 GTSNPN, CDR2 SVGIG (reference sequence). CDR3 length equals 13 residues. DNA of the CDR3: TGTGCCTGGAGTTCTACCCGGGGAACTGAAGCTTTCTTT. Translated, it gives CAWSSTRGTEAFF. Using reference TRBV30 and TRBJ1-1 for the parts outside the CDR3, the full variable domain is SQTIHQWPATLVQPVGSPLSLECTVEGTSNPNLYWYRQAAGRGLQLLFYSVGIGQISSEVPQNLSASRPQDRQFILSSKKLLLSDSGFYLCAWSSTRGTEAFFGQGTRLTVV.

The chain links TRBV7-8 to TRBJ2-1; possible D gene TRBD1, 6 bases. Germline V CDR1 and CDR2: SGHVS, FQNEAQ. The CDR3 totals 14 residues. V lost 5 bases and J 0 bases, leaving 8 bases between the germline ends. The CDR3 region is CASSKGVSYNEQFF. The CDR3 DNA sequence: TGTGCCAGCAGCAAGGGGGTCTCCTACAATGAGCAGTTCTTC.

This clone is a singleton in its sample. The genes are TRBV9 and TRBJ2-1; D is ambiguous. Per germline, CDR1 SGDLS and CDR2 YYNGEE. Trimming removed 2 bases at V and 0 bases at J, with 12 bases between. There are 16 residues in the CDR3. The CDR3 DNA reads TGTGCCAGCAGCGTGAGCTCATCGAGCTCCTACAATGAGCAGTTCTTC. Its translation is CASSVSSSSSYNEQFF.

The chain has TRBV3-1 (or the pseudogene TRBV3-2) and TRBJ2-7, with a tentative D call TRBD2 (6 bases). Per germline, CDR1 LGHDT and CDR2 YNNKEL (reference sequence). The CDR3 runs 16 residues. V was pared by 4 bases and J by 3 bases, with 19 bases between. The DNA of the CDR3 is TGTGCCAGCAGCCGGTCCAGGACTACTCTTCTCTACGAGCAGTACTTC. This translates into CASSRSRTTLLYEQYF.

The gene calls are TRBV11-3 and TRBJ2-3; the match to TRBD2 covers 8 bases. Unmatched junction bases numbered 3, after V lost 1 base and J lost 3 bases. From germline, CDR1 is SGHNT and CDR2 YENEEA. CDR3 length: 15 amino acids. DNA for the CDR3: TGTGCCAGCAGCTTAGCGGGAGGGCCTACAGATACGCAGTATTTT. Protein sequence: CASSLAGGPTDTQYF.

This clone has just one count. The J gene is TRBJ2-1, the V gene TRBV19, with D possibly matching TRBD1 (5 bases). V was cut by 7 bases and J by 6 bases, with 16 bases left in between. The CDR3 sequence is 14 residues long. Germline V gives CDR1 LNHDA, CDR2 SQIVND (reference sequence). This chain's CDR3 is CASTLGQASNEQFF. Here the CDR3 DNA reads TGTGCCAGTACTCTGGGGCAAGCCTCCAATGAGCAGTTCTTC.

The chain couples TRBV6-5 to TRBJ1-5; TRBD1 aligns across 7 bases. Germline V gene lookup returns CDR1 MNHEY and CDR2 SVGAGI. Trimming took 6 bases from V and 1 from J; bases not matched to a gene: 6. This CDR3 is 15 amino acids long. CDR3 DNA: TGTGCCAGCAGCCGGACAGGACTGAGCAATCAGCCCCAGCATTTT. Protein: CASSRTGLSNQPQHF.

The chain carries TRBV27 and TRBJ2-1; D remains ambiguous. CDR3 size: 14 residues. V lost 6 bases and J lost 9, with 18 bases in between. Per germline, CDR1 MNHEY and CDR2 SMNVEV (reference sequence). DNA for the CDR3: TGTGCCAGCAGAGAGTTTGGGCGTTTGGGTGAGCAGTTCTTC. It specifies CASREFGRLGEQFF.

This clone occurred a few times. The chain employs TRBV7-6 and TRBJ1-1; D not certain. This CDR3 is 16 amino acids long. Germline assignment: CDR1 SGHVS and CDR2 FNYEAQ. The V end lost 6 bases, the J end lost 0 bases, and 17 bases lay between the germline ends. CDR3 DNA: TGTGCCAGCAGTCGACGAACGGACGGGATGAACACTGAAGCTTTCTTT. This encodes CASSRRTDGMNTEAFF.

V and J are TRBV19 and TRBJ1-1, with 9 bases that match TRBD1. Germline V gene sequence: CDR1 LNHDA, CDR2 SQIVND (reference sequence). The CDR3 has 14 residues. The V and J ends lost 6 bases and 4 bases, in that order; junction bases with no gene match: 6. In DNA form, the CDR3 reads TGTGCCAGTAGGGAACAGGGGGCAGGCACTGAAGCTTTCTTT. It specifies CASREQGAGTEAFF. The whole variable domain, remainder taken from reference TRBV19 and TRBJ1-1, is DGGITQSPKYLFRKEGQNVTLSCEQNLNHDAMYWYRQDPGQGLRLIYYSQIVNDFQKGDIAEGYSVSREKKESFPLTVTSAQKNPTAFYLCASREQGAGTEAFFGQGTRLTVV.

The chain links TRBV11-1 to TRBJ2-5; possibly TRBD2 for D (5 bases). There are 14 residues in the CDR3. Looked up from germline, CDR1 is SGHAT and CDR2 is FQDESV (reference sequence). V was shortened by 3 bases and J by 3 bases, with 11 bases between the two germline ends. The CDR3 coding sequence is TGTGCCAGCAGCTTTGCGTTGGGAGAAGAGACCCAGTACTTC. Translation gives CASSFALGEETQYF.

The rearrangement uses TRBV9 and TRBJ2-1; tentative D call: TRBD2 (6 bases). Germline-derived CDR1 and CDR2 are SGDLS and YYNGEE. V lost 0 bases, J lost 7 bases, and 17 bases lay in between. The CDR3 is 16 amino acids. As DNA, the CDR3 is TGTGCCAGCAGCGTAGGAGGAGCGGGTAGCGGTAATGAGCAGTTCTTC. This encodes CASSVGGAGSGNEQFF.

The CDR3 DNA is TGTGCCAGCTCACCACTTGAAACCGGGACAGGGAAGATTCCCGGCTACACCTTC. This encodes CASSPLETGTGKIPGYTF. This chain uses TRBV18 with TRBJ1-2, with 9 bases that match TRBD1. There are 18 residues in the CDR3. In germline, CDR1 is KGHSH, CDR2 LQKENI. After removal of 1 base from V and 8 bases from J, the junction contained 17 bases not matched to a gene.

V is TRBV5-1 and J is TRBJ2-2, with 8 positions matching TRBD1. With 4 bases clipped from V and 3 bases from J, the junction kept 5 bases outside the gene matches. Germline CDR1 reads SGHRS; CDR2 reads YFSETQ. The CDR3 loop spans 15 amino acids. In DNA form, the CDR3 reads TGCGCCAGCAGCCCGGCAGGGGGCGACACCGGGGAGCTGTTTTTT. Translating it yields CASSPAGGDTGELFF.

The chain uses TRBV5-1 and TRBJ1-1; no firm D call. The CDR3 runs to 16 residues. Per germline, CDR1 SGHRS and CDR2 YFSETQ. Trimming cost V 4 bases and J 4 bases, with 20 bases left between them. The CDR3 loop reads CASSLNGQTGGTEAFF. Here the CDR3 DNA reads TGCGCCAGCAGCCTGAACGGTCAAACCGGCGGCACTGAAGCTTTCTTT.

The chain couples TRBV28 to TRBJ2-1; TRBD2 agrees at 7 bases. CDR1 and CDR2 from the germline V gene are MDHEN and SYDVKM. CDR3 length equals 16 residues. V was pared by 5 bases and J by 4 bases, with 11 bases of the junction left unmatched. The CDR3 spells CASSPGEGWGYNEQFF. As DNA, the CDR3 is TGTGCCAGCAGTCCGGGGGAGGGCTGGGGTTACAATGAGCAGTTCTTC. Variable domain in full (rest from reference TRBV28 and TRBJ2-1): DVKVTQSSRYLVKRTGEKVFLECVQDMDHENMFWYRQDPGLGLRLIYFSYDVKMKEKGDIPEGYSVSREKKERFSLILESASTNQTSMYLCASSPGEGWGYNEQFFGPGTRLTVL.

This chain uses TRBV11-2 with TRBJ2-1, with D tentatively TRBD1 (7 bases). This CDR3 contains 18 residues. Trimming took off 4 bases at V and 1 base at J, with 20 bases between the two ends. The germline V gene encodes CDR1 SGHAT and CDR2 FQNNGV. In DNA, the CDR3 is TGTGCCAGCAGCTCCCGAGGGGGCGGGACAGTGTCCTACAATGAGCAGTTCTTC. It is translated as CASSSRGGGTVSYNEQFF.

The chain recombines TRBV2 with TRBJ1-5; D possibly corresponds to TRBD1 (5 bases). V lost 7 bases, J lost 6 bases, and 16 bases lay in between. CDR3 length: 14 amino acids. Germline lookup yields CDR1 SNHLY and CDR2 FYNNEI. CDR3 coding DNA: TGTGCCAGCACGCCGGCGGGGGGGAGTCAGCCCCAGCATTTT. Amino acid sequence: CASTPAGGSQPQHF.

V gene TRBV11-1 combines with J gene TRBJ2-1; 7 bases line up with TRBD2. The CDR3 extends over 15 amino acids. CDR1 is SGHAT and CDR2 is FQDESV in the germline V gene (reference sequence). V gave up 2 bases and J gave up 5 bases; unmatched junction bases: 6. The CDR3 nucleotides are TGTGCCAGCAGCTTACGAGCGGGGAGGAACAATGAGCAGTTCTTC. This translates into CASSLRAGRNNEQFF.

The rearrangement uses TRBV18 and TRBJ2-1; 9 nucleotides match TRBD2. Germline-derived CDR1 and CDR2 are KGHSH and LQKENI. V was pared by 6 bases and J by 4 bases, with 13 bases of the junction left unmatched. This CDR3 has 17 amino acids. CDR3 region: CASSPPGSGGGYNEQFF. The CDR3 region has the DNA TGTGCCAGCTCCCCGCCCGGTAGCGGGGGTGGGTACAATGAGCAGTTCTTC.

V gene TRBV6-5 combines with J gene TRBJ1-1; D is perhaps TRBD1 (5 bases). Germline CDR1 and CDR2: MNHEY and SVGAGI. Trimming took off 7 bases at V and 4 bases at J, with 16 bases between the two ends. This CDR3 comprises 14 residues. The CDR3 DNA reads TGTGCCAGCACTGTCCCGGGGGGAGGCACTGAAGCTTTCTTT. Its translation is CASTVPGGGTEAFF.

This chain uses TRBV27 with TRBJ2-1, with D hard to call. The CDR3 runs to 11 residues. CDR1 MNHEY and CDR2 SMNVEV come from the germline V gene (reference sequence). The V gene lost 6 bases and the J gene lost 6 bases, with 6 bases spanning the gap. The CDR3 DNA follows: TGTGCCAGCAGACGAGTCAATGAGCAGTTCTTC. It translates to CASRRVNEQFF.

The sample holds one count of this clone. CDR3 DNA: TGCGCCAGCAGCCCGAGGACTAGCGGGGGTCCAGAGACCCAGTACTTC. Translated: CASSPRTSGGPETQYF. V gene TRBV5-1 combines with J gene TRBJ2-5; 13 bases map to TRBD2. Unmatched junction bases numbered 7, after V lost 4 bases and J lost 4 bases. This CDR3 region has 16 residues. Per germline, CDR1 SGHRS and CDR2 YFSETQ.

Here the CDR3 DNA reads TGCAGCGCCGACAGCAATCTCTCCAATGAGCAGTTCTTC. The encoded protein is CSADSNLSNEQFF. The genes are TRBV29-1 and TRBJ2-1; D is possibly TRBD1 (5 bases). CDR3 length equals 13 residues. In germline, CDR1 is SQVTM, CDR2 ANQGSEA. Trimming took 7 bases from V and 6 from J, leaving 16 bases between them.